This T cell receptor beta chain originates from a study of human T cells and chemical hapten exposure. The overall study: It was small differences in pooled library volume that mainly caused per-sample TCR yields to vary.

The library tagged each cDNA molecule with unique molecular identifiers. MiXCR, run by TCRdb on the RACE reads, gives a single entry per CDR3 protein. The sample holds around 250,000 distinct CDR3 sequences, around 9.3% seen once. The table lists this clonotype with many counts. Its antigen is undetermined. The CDR3 is made up of 14 amino acids. Losses at the gene ends were 1 base for V and 9 bases for J; bases not matched to a gene: 6. CDR1 MGHDK and CDR2 SYGVNS come from the germline V gene. Time point: pre-sensitization, week 0. Specified treatment: therapeutic diphenylcyclopropenone sensitization with weekly scalp DPC. Unfractionated whole blood was the source of the extracted total RNA. Study observations and caveats: Compared with pre-sensitization or healthy control sets, expanded TCRs clustered more.

Sequencing was performed on whole blood, taken in connection with sensitization to the hapten diphenylcyclopropenone (DPC). The rearrangement links TRBV25-1 to TRBJ1-5; 7 nucleotides agree with TRBD1. The clonotype was recovered from a woman aged 40-49 years with alopecia areata. Some clones in this sample may be carry-over from other donors' samples. The DNA of the CDR3 is TGTGCCAGCAGTGAATCAGGGGGACGGGGGCCCCAGCATTTT. It translates to CASSESGGRGPQHF.